This note documents a single T cell receptor (beta chain) sequence. The sample is drawn from a study of blood T cell repertoires in COVID-19. Study-level background: PBMCs, B-cell-depleted T cells, or T cells provided the cDNA or gDNA that made up the material.

The data were produced by immunoSEQ multiplex PCR, yet TCRdb's version contains in-frame clones alone and is incomplete. Among about 260,000 clones listed, approximately 85% were seen once. This sequence originates from a human donor in a cohort sampled during active COVID-19. Input material: peripheral blood.

The CDR3 region is CASSSSGQANTGELFF. As DNA, the CDR3 is TGTGCCAGCTCAAGCTCGGGACAAGCGAACACCGGGGAGCTGTTTTTT. The chain links TRBV18 to TRBJ2-2, with D tentatively TRBD1 (6 bases). The CDR3 is made up of 16 amino acids. From germline, CDR1 is KGHSH and CDR2 LQKENI. V was trimmed by 5 bases and J by 0 bases, leaving 13 bases between them.